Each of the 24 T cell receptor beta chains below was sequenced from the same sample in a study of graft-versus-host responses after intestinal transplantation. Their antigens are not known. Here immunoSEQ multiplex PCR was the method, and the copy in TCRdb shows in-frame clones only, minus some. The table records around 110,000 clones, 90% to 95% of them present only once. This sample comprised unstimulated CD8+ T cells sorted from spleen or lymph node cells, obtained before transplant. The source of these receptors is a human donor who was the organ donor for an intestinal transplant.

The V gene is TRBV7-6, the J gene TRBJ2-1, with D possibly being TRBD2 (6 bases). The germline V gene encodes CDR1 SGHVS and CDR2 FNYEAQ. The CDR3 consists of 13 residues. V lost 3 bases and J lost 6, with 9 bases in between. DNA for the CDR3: TGTGCCAGCAGCTTCGACGGGGGCAATGAGCAGTTCTTC. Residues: CASSFDGGNEQFF.

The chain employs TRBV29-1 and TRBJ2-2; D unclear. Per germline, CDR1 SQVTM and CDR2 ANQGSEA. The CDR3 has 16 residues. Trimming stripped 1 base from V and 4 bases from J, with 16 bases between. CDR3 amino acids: CSVEGAGWGSTGELFF. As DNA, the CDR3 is TGCAGCGTTGAAGGGGCCGGGTGGGGATCCACCGGGGAGCTGTTTTTT.

The CDR3 region is CASSQGRWNQPQHF. The CDR3 DNA sequence: TGCGCCAGCAGCCAGGGAAGGTGGAATCAGCCCCAGCATTTT. V and J are TRBV4-1 and TRBJ1-5; no definite D call. CDR1 and CDR2 from the germline V gene are MGHRA and YSYEKL. V was trimmed by 3 bases and J by 4 bases, leaving 10 bases between them. This CDR3 is built from 14 residues.

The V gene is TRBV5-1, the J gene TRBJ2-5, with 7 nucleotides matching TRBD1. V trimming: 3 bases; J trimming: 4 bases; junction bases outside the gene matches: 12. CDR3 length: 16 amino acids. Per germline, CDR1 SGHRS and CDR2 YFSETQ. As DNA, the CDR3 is TGCGCCAGCAGCTGGAATGACAGGGAAGGGGGAGAGACCCAGTACTTC. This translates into CASSWNDREGGETQYF. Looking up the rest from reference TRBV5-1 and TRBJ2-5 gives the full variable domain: KAGVTQTPRYLIKTRGQQVTLSCSPISGHRSVSWYQQTPGQGLQFLFEYFSETQRNKGNFPGRFSGRQFSNSRSEMNVSTLELGDSALYLCASSWNDREGGETQYFGPGTRLLVL.

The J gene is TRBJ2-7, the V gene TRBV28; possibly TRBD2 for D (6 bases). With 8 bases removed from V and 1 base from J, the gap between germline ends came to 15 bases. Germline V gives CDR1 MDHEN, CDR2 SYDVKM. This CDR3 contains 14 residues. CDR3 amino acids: CASWPGERSYEQYF. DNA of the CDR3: TGTGCCAGCTGGCCGGGGGAGAGGTCCTACGAGCAGTACTTC.

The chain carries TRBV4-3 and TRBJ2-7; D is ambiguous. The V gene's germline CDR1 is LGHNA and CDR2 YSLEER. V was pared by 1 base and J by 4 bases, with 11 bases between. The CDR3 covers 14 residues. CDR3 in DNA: TGCGCCAGCAGCCAAGGCTTCGTGGGTTACGAGCAGTACTTC. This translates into CASSQGFVGYEQYF.

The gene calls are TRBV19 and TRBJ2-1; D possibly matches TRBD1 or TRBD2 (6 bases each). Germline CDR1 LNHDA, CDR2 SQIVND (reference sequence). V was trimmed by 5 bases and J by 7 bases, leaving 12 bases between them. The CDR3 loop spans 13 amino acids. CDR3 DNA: TGTGCCAGTAGTCTACTAGGGGGGAATGAGCAGTTCTTC. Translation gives CASSLLGGNEQFF. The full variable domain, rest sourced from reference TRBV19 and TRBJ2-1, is DGGITQSPKYLFRKEGQNVTLSCEQNLNHDAMYWYRQDPGQGLRLIYYSQIVNDFQKGDIAEGYSVSREKKESFPLTVTSAQKNPTAFYLCASSLLGGNEQFFGPGTRLTVL.

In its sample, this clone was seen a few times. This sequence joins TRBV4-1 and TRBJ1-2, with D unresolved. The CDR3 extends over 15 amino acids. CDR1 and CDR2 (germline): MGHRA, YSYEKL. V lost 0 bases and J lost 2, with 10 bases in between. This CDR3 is CASSQDKAENYGYTF. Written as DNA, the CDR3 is TGCGCCAGCAGCCAAGACAAGGCTGAGAACTATGGCTACACCTTC.

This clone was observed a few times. CDR3 coding DNA: TGTGCCAGCAGTGGACCCATCCGTGGGACTGAAGCTTTCTTT. This translates into CASSGPIRGTEAFF. The V call is TRBV25-1, the J call TRBJ1-1; D ambiguous. V shed 4 bases and J shed 5 bases, with 14 bases lying between them. The CDR3 length is 14 residues. Germline-derived CDR1 and CDR2 are MGHDK and SYGVNS.

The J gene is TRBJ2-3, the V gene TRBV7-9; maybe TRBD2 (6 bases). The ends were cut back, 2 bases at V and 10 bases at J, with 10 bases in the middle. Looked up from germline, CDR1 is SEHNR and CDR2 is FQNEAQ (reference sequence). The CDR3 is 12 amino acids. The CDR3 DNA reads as TGTGCCAGCAGCTTATGGGACTCAGCGCAGTATTTT. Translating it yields CASSLWDSAQYF.

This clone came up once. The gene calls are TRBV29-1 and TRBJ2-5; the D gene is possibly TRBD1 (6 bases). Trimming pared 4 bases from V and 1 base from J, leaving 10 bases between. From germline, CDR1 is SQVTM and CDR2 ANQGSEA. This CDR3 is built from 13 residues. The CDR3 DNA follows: TGCAGCGTTGCCCCGACAGGCCAAGAGACCCAGTACTTC. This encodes CSVAPTGQETQYF.

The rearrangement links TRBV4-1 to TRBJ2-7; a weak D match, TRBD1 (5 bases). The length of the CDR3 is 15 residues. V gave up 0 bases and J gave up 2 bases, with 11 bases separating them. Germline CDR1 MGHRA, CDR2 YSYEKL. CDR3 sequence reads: CASSQDLGRAYEQYF. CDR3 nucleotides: TGCGCCAGCAGCCAAGATCTGGGCAGGGCCTACGAGCAGTACTTC.

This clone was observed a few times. For the CDR3, the DNA is TGTGCCAGTAGTTGGGGAGCGGGTGAGCAGTTCTTC. Residues: CASSWGAGEQFF. The rearrangement links TRBV19 to TRBJ2-1; D is perhaps TRBD2 (6 bases). The CDR3 sequence is 12 residues long. The germline CDR1 and CDR2 sequences are LNHDA and SQIVND (reference sequence). With 5 bases removed from V and 9 bases from J, the gap between germline ends came to 11 bases.

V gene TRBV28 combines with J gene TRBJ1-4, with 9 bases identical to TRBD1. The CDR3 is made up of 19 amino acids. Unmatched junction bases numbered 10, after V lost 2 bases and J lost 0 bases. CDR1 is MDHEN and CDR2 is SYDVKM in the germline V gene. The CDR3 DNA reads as TGTGCCAGCAGTTTAGACGCCTGGACAGGGGCGGCAACTAATGAAAAACTGTTTTTT. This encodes CASSLDAWTGAATNEKLFF.

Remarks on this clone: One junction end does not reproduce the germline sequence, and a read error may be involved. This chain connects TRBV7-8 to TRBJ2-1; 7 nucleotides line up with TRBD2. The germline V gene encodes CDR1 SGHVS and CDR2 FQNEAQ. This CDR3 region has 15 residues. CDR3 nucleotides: TGTGCCAGCAGCGGATGGGGGGGAACCTACAATGGGCAGTTCTTC. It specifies CASSGWGGTYNGQFF.

The CDR3 here is CASSSTRGDTEAFF. The CDR3 DNA reads TGTGCCAGCAGCTCCACGAGGGGTGACACTGAAGCTTTCTTT. The chain links TRBV6-5 to TRBJ1-1, with D maybe TRBD1 (5 bases). The germline CDR1 and CDR2 sequences are MNHEY and SVGAGI. The V gene lost 6 bases and the J gene lost 3 bases, with 14 bases spanning the gap. The CDR3 sequence is 14 residues long.

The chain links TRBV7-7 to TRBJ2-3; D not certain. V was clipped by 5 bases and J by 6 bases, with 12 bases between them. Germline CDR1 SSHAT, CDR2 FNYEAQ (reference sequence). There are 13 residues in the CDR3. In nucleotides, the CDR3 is TGTGCCAGCAGCGCCGGACGAGGCGATACGCAGTATTTT. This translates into CASSAGRGDTQYF.

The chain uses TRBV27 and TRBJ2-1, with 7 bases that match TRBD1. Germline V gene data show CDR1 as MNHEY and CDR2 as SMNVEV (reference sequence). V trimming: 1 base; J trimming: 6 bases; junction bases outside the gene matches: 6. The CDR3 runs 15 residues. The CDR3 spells CASSLFGTAGNEQFF. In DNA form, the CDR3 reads TGTGCCAGCAGTTTATTCGGGACAGCAGGCAATGAGCAGTTCTTC.

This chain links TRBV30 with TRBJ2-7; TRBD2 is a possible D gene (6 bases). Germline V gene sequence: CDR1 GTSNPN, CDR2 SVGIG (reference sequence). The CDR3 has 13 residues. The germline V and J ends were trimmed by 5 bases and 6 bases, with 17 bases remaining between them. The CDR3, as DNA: TGTGCCTGGGGTTTCTCCGGGAGCGGCGAGCAGTACTTC. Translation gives CAWGFSGSGEQYF.

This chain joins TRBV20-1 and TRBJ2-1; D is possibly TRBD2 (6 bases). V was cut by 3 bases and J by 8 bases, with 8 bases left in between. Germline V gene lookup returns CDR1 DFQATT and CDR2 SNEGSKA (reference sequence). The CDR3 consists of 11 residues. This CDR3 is CSASGSDEQFF. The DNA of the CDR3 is TGCAGTGCTAGCGGGAGCGATGAGCAGTTCTTC.

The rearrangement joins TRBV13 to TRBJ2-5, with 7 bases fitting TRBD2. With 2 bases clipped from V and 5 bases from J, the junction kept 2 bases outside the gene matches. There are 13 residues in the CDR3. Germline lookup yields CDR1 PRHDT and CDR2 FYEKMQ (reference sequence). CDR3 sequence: CASSLLAEETQYF. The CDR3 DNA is TGTGCCAGCAGCTTACTAGCGGAGGAGACCCAGTACTTC.

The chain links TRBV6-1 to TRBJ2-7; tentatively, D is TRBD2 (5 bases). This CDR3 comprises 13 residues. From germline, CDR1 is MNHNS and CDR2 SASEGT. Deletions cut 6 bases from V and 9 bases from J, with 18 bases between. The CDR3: CASRSERIIGQYF. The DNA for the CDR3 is TGTGCCAGCAGGAGCGAGCGGATCATCGGGCAGTACTTC.

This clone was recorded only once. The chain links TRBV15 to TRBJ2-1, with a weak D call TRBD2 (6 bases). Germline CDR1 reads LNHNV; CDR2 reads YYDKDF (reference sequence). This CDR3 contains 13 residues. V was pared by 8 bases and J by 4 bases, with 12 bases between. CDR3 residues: CATSGSRYNEQFF. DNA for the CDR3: TGTGCCACCTCCGGGAGCAGATACAATGAGCAGTTCTTC.

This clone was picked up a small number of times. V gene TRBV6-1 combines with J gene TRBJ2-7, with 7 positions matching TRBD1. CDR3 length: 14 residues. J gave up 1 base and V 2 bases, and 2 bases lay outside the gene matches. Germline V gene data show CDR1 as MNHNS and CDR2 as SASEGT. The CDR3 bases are TGTGCCAGCAGTGAATGGGGACAGTCCTACGAGCAGTACTTC. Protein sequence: CASSEWGQSYEQYF.